Listed below are T cell receptor beta chains from one sample, sequenced in a study of T cells in Graves' hyperthyroidism and ophthalmopathy. A single record per CDR3 protein comes from TCRdb applying MiXCR to the multiplex PCR reads. The data show about 680,000 distinct CDR3 sequences, approximately 40% seen once. Sequences were obtained from blood. Receptors were obtained from a woman between 40 and 50 years old with Graves' hyperthyroidism. Each CDR3 is given with its conserved first and last residue. The D gene is left open where the match is weak. Only part of the rows carry a size: once, few, many, or a class if the clone is expanded.

v_gene,d_gene,abundance,j_gene,CDR3nt,CDR3aa
TRBV10-3,TRBD2,-,TRBJ2-7,TGTGTCATCCTGGGCGGGAGCTCCTACGAGCAGTACTTC,CVILGGSSYEQYF
TRBV2,-,many,TRBJ1-3,TGTGCCAGCAGTGCAGGGGCGTACGGAAACACCATATATTTT,CASSAGAYGNTIYF
TRBV12-3/TRBV12-4,-,few,TRBJ1-5,TGTGCCAGCAGCTCCGGGAGCATTAGCAATCAGCCCCAGCATTTT,CASSSGSISNQPQHF
TRBV7-9,-,-,TRBJ2-7,TGTGCCAGCAGCTTAAGATCCCCCCTGGAGGGGCTCGAGCAGTACTTC,CASSLRSPLEGLEQYF
TRBV7-2,TRBD1,-,TRBJ2-4,TGTGCCAGCAGCATGGGGACAGACAAAAACATTCAGTACTTC,CASSMGTDKNIQYF
TRBV7-9,-,few,TRBJ1-2,TGTGCCAGCAGCTTAACGGTACAGGGTGCATATGGCTACACCTTC,CASSLTVQGAYGYTF
TRBV19,-,-,TRBJ1-1,TGTGCCAGTAGTCAACTGACGAGTGAAGCTTTCTTT,CASSQLTSEAFF
TRBV10-3,TRBD1,-,TRBJ2-4,TGTGCCATCAGTCCGGGACAGGGGGTAGCCAAAAACATTCAGTACTTC,CAISPGQGVAKNIQYF
TRBV20-1,-,-,TRBJ2-1,TGCAGTGCTAGAACTGAGCAGTTCTTC,CSARTEQFF
TRBV29-1,TRBD1,many,TRBJ1-1,TGCAGCGTTGTAGGGCCGGGACAGTGGGCTATGAACACTGAAGCTTTCTTT,CSVVGPGQWAMNTEAFF
TRBV11-2,-,once,TRBJ2-3,TGTGCCAGCAGCTTGGAGACGGGACGGAGCACAGATACGCAGTATTTT,CASSLETGRSTDTQYF
TRBV29-1,-,-,TRBJ2-5,TGCAGCGTTTTGTCGTGGACGCCCCCCGGGGCAGAGACCCAGTACTTC,CSVLSWTPPGAETQYF
TRBV29-1,-,many,TRBJ1-2,TGCAGCGTTGAAGATCAGGAAGGCAGGGTTAACTATGGCTACACCTTC,CSVEDQEGRVNYGYTF
TRBV19,TRBD1,few,TRBJ2-2,TGTGCCAGTATCGGACAGGGTGGTACCGGGGAGCTGTTTTTT,CASIGQGGTGELFF
TRBV20-1,-,-,TRBJ1-5,TGCAGTGCTACAGGGGCAGGGCACAATCAGCCCCAGCATTTT,CSATGAGHNQPQHF
TRBV29-1,TRBD1,-,TRBJ1-5,TGCAGCGTTGTTGGGACAGGGCCCTTTAGCAATCAGCCCCAGCATTTT,CSVVGTGPFSNQPQHF
TRBV7-9,-,many,TRBJ1-1,TGTGCCAGCAGCCCACGACAGGCTCCGGACACTGAAGCTTTCTTT,CASSPRQAPDTEAFF
TRBV12-3/TRBV12-4,-,many,TRBJ1-1,TGTGCCAGCAGACGCCTCACTACTGAAGCTTTCTTT,CASRRLTTEAFF
TRBV6-5,TRBD1,few,TRBJ1-2,TGTGCCAGCAGTTCCAACCCGGGACAGGGGAGCTATGGCTACACCTTC,CASSSNPGQGSYGYTF
TRBV6-5,-,-,TRBJ1-5,TGTGCCAGCAGTGAAGGAAGAAATCAGCCCCAGCATTTT,CASSEGRNQPQHF
TRBV25-1,TRBD1,-,TRBJ1-2,TGTGCCAGCAGTTTATACGACCGACAGGGTATTAACTATGGCTACACCTTC,CASSLYDRQGINYGYTF
TRBV4-3,-,-,TRBJ1-6,TGCGCCAGCAGCCAAGGGCTGGATAATTCACCCCTCCACTTT,CASSQGLDNSPLHF
TRBV2,TRBD2,many,TRBJ2-5,TGTGCCAGCACCAATGGACTAGCGGGAGGGCGGCAGACCCAGTACTTC,CASTNGLAGGRQTQYF
TRBV6-1,TRBD1,-,TRBJ2-5,TGTGCCAGCAGACTCTCCGGGACAGTGTTTATGACCCAGTACTTC,CASRLSGTVFMTQYF
TRBV25-1,TRBD2,-,TRBJ2-3,TGTGCCAGCAGTGAAGACAGCGGGAGAGGAGCAGATACGCAGTATTTT,CASSEDSGRGADTQYF
TRBV24-1,-,once,TRBJ2-2,TGTGCCACCAGTGATCCCCGAAGAAACACCGGGGAGCTGTTTTTT,CATSDPRRNTGELFF
TRBV25-1,TRBD1,-,TRBJ1-4,TGTGCCAGCAGTGAATCCAGGGGGCGCGATAATGAAAAACTGTTTTTT,CASSESRGRDNEKLFF
TRBV13,-,few,TRBJ1-4,TGTGCCAGCAGTGATCAAGGAGGGCAGTGGGTCGAAAAACTGTTTTTT,CASSDQGGQWVEKLFF
TRBV5-1,-,-,TRBJ2-3,TGTGCCAGCAGCTTGGCTTCGGGCGACTATCAGCAGTATTTT,CASSLASGDYQQYF
TRBV20-1,-,-,TRBJ2-2,TGCAGTGCTAGAGATCCCCGGGCTCTCACCGGGGAGCTGTTTTTT,CSARDPRALTGELFF
TRBV4-3,TRBD1,-,TRBJ2-7,TGCGCCAGCAGCCAAGATAACGTCGGGACAGGGGGCGACGAGCAGTACTTC,CASSQDNVGTGGDEQYF
TRBV10-3,-,-,TRBJ2-6,TGTGCCAGCGCAAGGGAAAGGTCAGCTGGGGCCAACGTCCTGACTTTC,CASARERSAGANVLTF
TRBV6-6,-,few,TRBJ1-3,TGTGCCAGCAGTTACGCCGCAGGGAGTGGAAACACCATATATTTT,CASSYAAGSGNTIYF
TRBV5-4,-,-,TRBJ1-2,TGTGCCAGCAGGCCCCTCGGGGGGCGGTTATATGGCTACACCTTC,CASRPLGGRLYGYTF
TRBV4-3,TRBD1,-,TRBJ1-4,TGCGCCAGTACGCGGGACAGAGTTAATGAAAAACTGTTTTTT,CASTRDRVNEKLFF
TRBV24-1,-,-,TRBJ1-4,TGTGCCACCAGTGACAGGGATGGTGAAAAACTGTTTTTT,CATSDRDGEKLFF
TRBV2,-,many,TRBJ2-2,TGTGCCAGCAAGAAGCGGAGCACCGGGGAGCTGTTTTTT,CASKKRSTGELFF
TRBV7-2,-,few,TRBJ1-6,TGTGCCAGCAGTCCCCGAAACTTTGAGGTTAATTCACCCCTCCACTTT,CASSPRNFEVNSPLHF
TRBV10-3,TRBD1,-,TRBJ2-2,TGTGCCATCAGTGAGTCGATACAGGGGAGTCGGACCGGGGAGCTGTTTTTT,CAISESIQGSRTGELFF
TRBV5-4,TRBD1,-,TRBJ2-2,TGTGCCAGCAGGTTGACAGGGGAGGACGGGGAGCTGTTTTTT,CASRLTGEDGELFF
TRBV20-1,TRBD2,many,TRBJ2-5,TGCAGTGCTACTAAAGCGGGACTAGAGACCCAGTACTTC,CSATKAGLETQYF
TRBV29-1,-,-,TRBJ1-5,TGCAGCCCCCACGCGGGGTATCAGCCCCAGCATTTT,CSPHAGYQPQHF
TRBV2,-,-,TRBJ2-3,TGTGCCAGCCTAGGACAGCGCGGCACGCAGTATTTT,CASLGQRGTQYF
TRBV16,-,-,TRBJ2-3,TGTGCCAGCAGCTCCCCGGGCGGGGATACGCAGTATTTT,CASSSPGGDTQYF
TRBV6-1,-,-,TRBJ1-3,TGTGCCAGCAGTGTGGGAAGGCCTTGCTCTGGAAACACCATATATTTT,CASSVGRPCSGNTIYF
TRBV2,-,-,TRBJ1-2,TGTGCCAGCGGCTCAGTCAGGGTGGACTATGGCTACACCTTC,CASGSVRVDYGYTF
TRBV20-1,-,-,TRBJ2-7,TGCAGTGCTAGAGATAGGGCAAAAATGCCTTACGAGCAGTACTTC,CSARDRAKMPYEQYF
TRBV5-1,-,-,TRBJ2-5,TGCGCCAGCAGCTTGACAGGGAATCAGCCCCAGTACTTC,CASSLTGNQPQYF
TRBV7-9,-,-,TRBJ1-4,TGTGCCAGCAGCTCGACCCCCGGGGGATATAATGAAAAACTGTTTTTT,CASSSTPGGYNEKLFF
TRBV2,-,many,TRBJ1-5,TGTGCCAGCAGTGAAGGCCTGGGGGGGAGCGGTGGGAATCAGCCCCAGCATTTT,CASSEGLGGSGGNQPQHF
TRBV6-4,-,few,TRBJ1-6,TGTGCCAGCAGTGTCTCGGAAGCGAATTCACCCCTCCACTTT,CASSVSEANSPLHF
TRBV10-3,TRBD1,many,TRBJ1-2,TGTGCCATTACAGGGGGAGTCGACTATGGCTACACCTTC,CAITGGVDYGYTF
TRBV7-6,-,-,TRBJ1-1,TGTGCCGGCAGTAAATGGGGCACTGAAGCTTTCTTT,CAGSKWGTEAFF
TRBV28,TRBD2,-,TRBJ2-7,TGTGCCAGCGAAACTAGCGGGAGAGGCTACGAGCAGTACTTC,CASETSGRGYEQYF
TRBV7-3,TRBD2,-,TRBJ2-5,TGTGCCAGCAGCTTAAAAGGACTAGCGGGAGGAGAGACCCAGTACTTC,CASSLKGLAGGETQYF
TRBV3-1,-,few,TRBJ1-2,TGTGCCAGCAGCCAAGTTCCGGGGGGAATGAGCTATGGCTACACCTTC,CASSQVPGGMSYGYTF
TRBV11-1,-,-,TRBJ1-1,TGTGCCAGCAGCCCCCAAACAGGGACCAACACTGAAGCTTTCTTT,CASSPQTGTNTEAFF
TRBV25-1,-,-,TRBJ2-7,TGTACCAGCAGCCCTACGACCAGTATCTACGAGCAGTACTTC,CTSSPTTSIYEQYF
TRBV10-3,-,few,TRBJ2-7,TGTGCCAGCAGTTACCCCATTAGAAGCTACGAGCAGTACTTC,CASSYPIRSYEQYF
TRBV12-3/TRBV12-4,-,few,TRBJ2-7,TGTGCCAGCACCGCTAGCGCAAGATCCTACGAGCAGTACTTC,CASTASARSYEQYF